This T cell receptor beta chain comes out of a study of shared clonotypes between healthy human individuals. Study results and limitations: Only blood was sampled; tissue repertoires likely differ. Donors were few, which limited the genetic and exposure-history diversity represented.

The CDR3 runs 15 residues. In germline, CDR1 is SGHTA, CDR2 FQGNSA. Trimming removed 3 bases from V and 6 bases from J; junction bases left unmatched: 7. The authors split each subset's genomic DNA evenly across several immunoSEQ plates. Using immunoSEQ multiplex PCR, the repertoire was profiled, and TCRdb retains in-frame clones only, with some absent. The sample records 600,000 to 750,000 clones, 55% to 80% being singletons. As to this clone: Its cognate antigen is unknown.

The specimen was memory CD4+ T cells sorted from blood. The subset denotes: CD45RA-negative fraction. This clonotype was sampled from a woman aged 25 to 39 in good health. This chain connects TRBV7-2 to TRBJ1-5; 8 bases map to TRBD1. The CDR3 sequence: CASSFGRGLVQPQHF. In nucleotides, the CDR3 is TGTGCCAGCAGCTTCGGCAGGGGGCTTGTTCAGCCCCAGCATTTT.